The entry below gives a single T cell receptor beta chain sequence along with its context. Its antigen is unidentified. The data are from a study of blood T cells in healthy people across ages. Study-level points and caveats: Researchers report that TCR beta diversity correlated strongly with naive T cell percentage.

The germline gives CDR1 MDHEN, CDR2 SYDVKM. The CDR3 extends over 13 amino acids. With 4 bases removed from V and 1 base from J, the gap between germline ends came to 4 bases. The authors ran a second PCR of about 6 to 11 cycles using a sample-barcoded 5' primer and a J-beta primer mix. A minimum of 3 million CDR3-containing paired-end reads was obtained for each sample. MiXCR, run by TCRdb on the 5' RACE reads, gives a single entry per CDR3 protein. The sample records about 780,000 distinct CDR3 sequences, roughly 25% being singletons. These data also formed part of another study, on T cells of mothers and their children. That investigation notes: Thymic selection molds TCR recombination products alike in related and unrelated pairs.

The specimen was blood. The clonotype comes from a boy younger than 18 in good health. The gene calls are TRBV28 and TRBJ2-2; D is unclear. CDR3 amino acids: CASSWRNTGELFF. The CDR3 DNA is TGTGCCAGCAGTTGGCGGAACACCGGGGAGCTGTTTTTT. The full variable domain, rest sourced from reference TRBV28 and TRBJ2-2, is DVKVTQSSRYLVKRTGEKVFLECVQDMDHENMFWYRQDPGLGLRLIYFSYDVKMKEKGDIPEGYSVSREKKERFSLILESASTNQTSMYLCASSWRNTGELFFGEGSRLTVL.